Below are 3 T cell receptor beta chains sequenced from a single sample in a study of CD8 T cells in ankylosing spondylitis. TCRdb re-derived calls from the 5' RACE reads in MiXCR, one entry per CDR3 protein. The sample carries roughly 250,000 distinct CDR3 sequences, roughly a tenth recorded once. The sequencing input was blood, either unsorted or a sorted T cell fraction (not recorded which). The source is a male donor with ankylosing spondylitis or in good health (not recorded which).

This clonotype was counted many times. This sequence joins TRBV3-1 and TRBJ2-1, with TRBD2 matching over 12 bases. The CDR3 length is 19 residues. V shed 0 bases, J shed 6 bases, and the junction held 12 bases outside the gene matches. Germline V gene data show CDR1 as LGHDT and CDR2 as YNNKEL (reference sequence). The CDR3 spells CASSQDSKKGLAGSNEQFF. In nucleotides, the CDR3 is TGTGCCAGCAGCCAAGATAGTAAGAAAGGACTAGCGGGGTCCAATGAGCAGTTCTTC.

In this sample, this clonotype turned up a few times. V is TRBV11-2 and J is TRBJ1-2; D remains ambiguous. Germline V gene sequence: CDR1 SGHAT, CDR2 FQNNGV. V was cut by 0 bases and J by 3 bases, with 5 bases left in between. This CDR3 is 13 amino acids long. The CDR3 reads CASSLEGYYGYTF. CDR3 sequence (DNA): TGTGCCAGCAGCTTAGAGGGTTACTATGGCTACACCTTC.

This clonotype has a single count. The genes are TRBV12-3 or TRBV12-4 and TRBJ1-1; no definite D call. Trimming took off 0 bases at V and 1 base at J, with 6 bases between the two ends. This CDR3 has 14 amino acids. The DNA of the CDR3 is TGTGCCAGCAGTTTAGCGAACCAGAACACTGAAGCTTTCTTT. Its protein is CASSLANQNTEAFF.